A selection of T cell receptor beta chains follows, all from one sample in a study of blood T cells in healthy people across ages. TCRdb itself ran the 5' RACE reads through MiXCR, one entry per CDR3 protein. The data show 250,000 to 300,000 distinct CDR3 sequences, with 25% to 30% seen just once and over 25% held by the top ten. Sequenced input: blood. The receptor set was obtained from a woman aged 65 to 85 in good health. Each CDR3 is given with its conserved first and last residue. The order of the fields is V gene, J gene, D gene, clone size, CDR3 DNA, CDR3 protein. D genes are given only for firm matches. Expanded clones are given a class, and other clones once, few, many or no size at all.

TRBV28	TRBJ2-5	TRBD2	few	TGTGCCAGCAGGAGCGGGACCAATTCGAAGCGAGAGACCCAGTACTTC	CASRSGTNSKRETQYF
TRBV28	TRBJ2-7	-	many	TGTGCCAGCAGTCTACGTTCGTACGAGCAGTACTTC	CASSLRSYEQYF
TRBV20-1	TRBJ2-7	TRBD2	-	TGCAGTGCTGCTTTAGCGGGAGGCTCCTACGAGCAGTACTTC	CSAALAGGSYEQYF
TRBV20-1	TRBJ1-5	-	-	TGCAGTGCTACGGATGGACGGTTGGTCGGCAATCAGCCCCAGCATTTT	CSATDGRLVGNQPQHF
TRBV2	TRBJ1-1	TRBD1	-	TGTGCCAGCGGGACAGTCGGGCGGGCTTTCTTT	CASGTVGRAFF
TRBV6-1	TRBJ1-2	TRBD1	few	TGTGCCAGCAGCGAAGGGGGCTCCGGTAACTATGGCTACACCTTC	CASSEGGSGNYGYTF
TRBV5-1	TRBJ2-4	-	-	TGCGCCAGCAGCTTGGCCCAAGGTGCTAGGAGGGGGAACATTCAGTACTTC	CASSLAQGARRGNIQYF
TRBV27	TRBJ1-2	-	few	TGTGCCAGCAGTTTATCGGGACAACGTGGCTACACCTTC	CASSLSGQRGYTF
TRBV28	TRBJ1-4	-	few	TGTGCCAGCAGGTCGGGCAGTGAAAAACTGTTTTTT	CASRSGSEKLFF
TRBV3-1	TRBJ2-5	-	few	TGTGCCAGCAGCCGATCGGGGACAGAGACCCAGTACTTC	CASSRSGTETQYF
TRBV5-5	TRBJ2-2	-	few	TGTGCCAGCAGCTTGGAGAGCACCGGGGAGCTGTTTTTT	CASSLESTGELFF
TRBV4-3	TRBJ2-6	-	-	TGCGCCAGCAGCCAAGATCATGGAGTCCTGGGAGGAGCTGGGGCCAACGTCCTGACTTTC	CASSQDHGVLGGAGANVLTF
TRBV3-1	TRBJ1-1	-	-	TGTGCCAGCAGCTTATGGGCAGGGTTGAACACTGAAGCTTTCTTT	CASSLWAGLNTEAFF
TRBV5-5	TRBJ2-5	TRBD1	-	TGTGCCAGCAGCTTGGGGGGGACAGGGCGGTTGAAGACCCAGTACTTC	CASSLGGTGRLKTQYF
TRBV20-1	TRBJ2-3	-	few	TGCAGTGCTAGAGACCGACGGGTGACGCGGGAAATAGATACGCAGTATTTT	CSARDRRVTREIDTQYF
TRBV5-1	TRBJ2-1	-	-	TGCGCCAGCAGCTCACAGGGACTTGTGCAGTTCTTC	CASSSQGLVQFF
TRBV12-1	TRBJ2-3	-	many	TGTGCCAGCAGCGGATTAGATACGCAGTATTTT	CASSGLDTQYF
TRBV28	TRBJ1-3	TRBD1	-	TGTGCCAGCGATCCGGGACAGGGGATTTCTGGAAACACCATATATTTT	CASDPGQGISGNTIYF
TRBV2	TRBJ2-5	-	once	TGTGCCAGCAGTGAATTTGAGGGAGAGACCCAGTACTTC	CASSEFEGETQYF
TRBV20-1	TRBJ1-4	-	-	TGCAGTGCTGGAGGGGGGGGTGAGGGTGAAAAACTGTTTTTT	CSAGGGGEGEKLFF
TRBV2	TRBJ2-7	TRBD2	-	TGTGCCAGCAGTGAAACTGGACTAGTCTACGAGCAGTACTTC	CASSETGLVYEQYF
TRBV5-1	TRBJ2-1	-	-	TGCGCCAGCAGCGGGAACCGGGATGGGGCGGGAGAGCAGTTCTTC	CASSGNRDGAGEQFF
TRBV5-1	TRBJ2-1	-	-	TGCGCCAGCTCCCGCGAAGGGGCTGGGAATGAGCAGTTCTTC	CASSREGAGNEQFF
TRBV7-8	TRBJ2-7	TRBD2	-	TGTGCCAGCAGCTTTAACCGACTAGCGGGGGCCTACGAGCAGTACTTC	CASSFNRLAGAYEQYF
TRBV4-2	TRBJ1-2	-	few	TGTGCCAGCAGCCTACGACTGGAGTTTCTGTCCGGGGGCGACACCTTC	CASSLRLEFLSGGDTF
TRBV12-3/TRBV12-4	TRBJ2-1	-	-	TGTGCCAGCAGCATACTAGTGGGTTCCTACAATGAGCAGTTCTTC	CASSILVGSYNEQFF
TRBV9	TRBJ2-6	-	many	TGTGCCAGCAGCGGCGCTTCCTCTGGGGCCAACGTCCTGACTTTC	CASSGASSGANVLTF
TRBV7-6	TRBJ2-5	TRBD2	few	TGTGCCAGCAGCTTAACGACTAGCGGGCACCAAGAGACCCAGTACTTC	CASSLTTSGHQETQYF
TRBV7-8	TRBJ2-7	TRBD1	few	TGTGCCAGCAGCTTTCAGGGACAGCCCATCAGCGAGCAGTACTTC	CASSFQGQPISEQYF
TRBV29-1	TRBJ2-7	TRBD2	few	TGCAGCGTTGAATTGGCTAGCGGGAGCACCTACGAGCAGTACTTC	CSVELASGSTYEQYF
TRBV27	TRBJ2-7	TRBD2	few	TGTGCCAGCAGTTTAGGGCAGTACGCGGGAGCGGCTGAGCAGTACTTC	CASSLGQYAGAAEQYF
TRBV7-3	TRBJ1-1	-	many	TGTGCCAGCAGCTTAACCGGGAACGGCGCGGAAGCTTTCTTT	CASSLTGNGAEAFF
TRBV10-3	TRBJ1-1	-	-	TGTGCCATCAGTGAGCAACAGGGGAACACTGAAGCTTTCTTT	CAISEQQGNTEAFF
TRBV21-1	TRBJ2-7	-	many	TGTGCCAGCAGCAAACGGACTAGCGTTACCTACGAGCAGTACTTC	CASSKRTSVTYEQYF
TRBV6-1	TRBJ2-1	TRBD2	-	TGTGCCAGCAGTGAAATCGGACTAGCAGCTTACAATGAGCAGTTCTTC	CASSEIGLAAYNEQFF
TRBV20-1	TRBJ2-5	-	-	TGCAGTGCTAGAGTTAGGACCCAAGAGACCCAGTACTTC	CSARVRTQETQYF
TRBV4-2	TRBJ2-7	TRBD2	-	TGTGCCAGCAGCCCCCAGGGACTAGCGGGTGTCTACGAGCAGTACTTC	CASSPQGLAGVYEQYF
TRBV28	TRBJ1-5	-	-	TGTGCCAGCAGTTTAAGACCTACCGAGGGGCCCCAGCATTTT	CASSLRPTEGPQHF